Following are 5 T cell receptor beta chains from one sample sequenced in a study of blood T cell repertoires in COVID-19. The assay was immunoSEQ multiplex PCR, and TCRdb's table has in-frame clones only and misses some. The top ten clones hold more than 5.5% of a sample with fewer than 250,000 clones, roughly 89% of them seen once. The material sequenced was peripheral blood. The receptor set was obtained from a man between 60 and 75 years old who had recovered from COVID-19.

The chain couples TRBV30 to TRBJ1-1; 8 bases agree with TRBD1. V gave up 0 bases and J gave up 11 bases; unmatched junction bases: 11. In germline, CDR1 is GTSNPN, CDR2 SVGIG (reference sequence). The CDR3 is made up of 14 amino acids. CDR3 sequence reads: CAWSVGQGALGAFF. The CDR3 region has the DNA TGTGCCTGGAGTGTCGGGCAGGGGGCGCTTGGCGCTTTCTTT.

J is TRBJ2-7 and V is TRBV11-3; 7 bases fit TRBD1. This CDR3 spans 14 amino acids. CDR1 SGHNT and CDR2 YENEEA come from the germline V gene. V trimming: 4 bases; J trimming: 7 bases; junction bases outside the gene matches: 10. The CDR3 coding sequence is TGTGCCAGCAGCTCTGGACAGGCTGGCGGGGAGCAGTACTTC. Translation: CASSSGQAGGEQYF. The full variable domain, rest sourced from reference TRBV11-3 and TRBJ2-7, is EAGVVQSPRYKIIEKKQPVAFWCNPISGHNTLYWYLQNLGQGPELLIRYENEEAVDDSQLPKDRFSAERLKGVDSTLKIQPAELGDSAVYLCASSSGQAGGEQYFGPGTRLTVT.

This sequence joins TRBV2 and TRBJ2-7; 8 bases match TRBD1. The CDR3 totals 14 residues. Trimming at V came to 5 bases and at J to 7 bases, leaving 10 bases not matched to a gene. CDR1 and CDR2 from the germline V gene are SNHLY and FYNNEI. The DNA of the CDR3 is TGTGCCAGCAGTAGAGGGACAGGATCTCGGGAGCAGTACTTC. Encoded protein: CASSRGTGSREQYF.

V and J are TRBV18 and TRBJ1-1, with D possibly being TRBD1 (5 bases). Trimming shortened V by 1 base and J by 3 bases, and 9 bases separated the two germline ends. This CDR3 spans 14 amino acids. Per germline, CDR1 KGHSH and CDR2 LQKENI. CDR3 bases: TGTGCCAGCTCACCACTCAGGGCTGACACTGAAGCTTTCTTT. Translated: CASSPLRADTEAFF. The entire variable domain, with the rest obtained from reference TRBV18 and TRBJ1-1, is as follows: NAGVMQNPRHLVRRRGQEARLRCSPMKGHSHVYWYRQLPEEGLKFMVYLQKENIIDESGMPKERFSAEFPKEGPSILRIQQVVRGDSAAYFCASSPLRADTEAFFGQGTRLTVV.

The chain recombines TRBV10-3 with TRBJ2-2, with D uncertain. Germline CDR1 is ENHRY and CDR2 is SYGVKD. V lost 2 bases and J 0 bases, leaving 13 bases between the germline ends. The CDR3 length is 17 residues. In nucleotides, the CDR3 is TGTGCCATCAGTGAGGGTTCACAGATCACGAACACCGGGGAGCTGTTTTTT. It codes for CAISEGSQITNTGELFF.